This T cell receptor beta chain stems from a study of cytomegalovirus exposure and HLA in healthy donors. The PCR ran on 60 Vbeta and 13 Jbeta primers. Method: immunoSEQ multiplex PCR; TCRdb's copy keeps in-frame clones and lacks some. In the table there are around 160,000 clones, over 75% of which are singletons. The CDR3 consists of 16 residues. Trimming left V 0 bases short and J 6 bases short, with 16 bases between. The germline CDR1 and CDR2 sequences are SEHNR and FQNEAQ (reference sequence). Concerning this clone itself: The target antigen is unknown.

Study-level results: A later analysis showed TCR association rates differing by HLA locus, peaking at DRB1 and lowest at HLA-C. Later, an analysis showed that TCR beta chains associated with HLA were more clonally expanded than others that were equally common. When analyzed later, a missense DCLRE1C variant was found to be linked to TCR beta V- and J-gene trimming.

Sequencing was done on a sample of PBMCs. The sequence was collected from a man between 18 and 29 years old in good health and CMV-seropositive. The chain combines TRBV7-9 with TRBJ2-3; possible D gene TRBD1, 5 bases. CDR3 region: CASSLAGYRLIDTQYF. Written as DNA, the CDR3 is TGTGCCAGCAGCTTAGCAGGGTACAGGCTCATCGATACGCAGTATTTT.